This T cell receptor (beta chain) came from a study of blood T cell repertoires in COVID-19. Overall study context: The samples span acute and convalescent COVID-19 from the United States, Italy and Spain. PBMCs, B-cell-depleted T cells, or T cells were the source of the cDNA or gDNA that made up the material.

Per the original methods: Estimation of nucleated cell counts relied on the amplification of reference gene primers. Data came from immunoSEQ multiplex PCR; TCRdb stores just in-frame clones and leaves some out. V, J and clone size are taken as reported in that table, and D and trimming were inferred from the DNA itself. The sample carries tens of thousands of clones, about four fifths recorded once. With 3 bases clipped from V and 0 bases from J, the junction kept 1 base outside the gene matches. The CDR3 runs 16 residues. Germline lookup yields CDR1 MNHNY and CDR2 SVGAGI (reference sequence). Sequencing was done on a sample of peripheral blood. The chain has TRBV6-6 and TRBJ2-1, with TRBD2 matching 11 bases. This sequence was found in a man older than 75 with acute or convalescent COVID-19. CDR3 region: CASSYSGRDSYNEQFF. The CDR3 bases are TGTGCCAGCAGTTATAGCGGGAGGGACTCCTACAATGAGCAGTTCTTC.